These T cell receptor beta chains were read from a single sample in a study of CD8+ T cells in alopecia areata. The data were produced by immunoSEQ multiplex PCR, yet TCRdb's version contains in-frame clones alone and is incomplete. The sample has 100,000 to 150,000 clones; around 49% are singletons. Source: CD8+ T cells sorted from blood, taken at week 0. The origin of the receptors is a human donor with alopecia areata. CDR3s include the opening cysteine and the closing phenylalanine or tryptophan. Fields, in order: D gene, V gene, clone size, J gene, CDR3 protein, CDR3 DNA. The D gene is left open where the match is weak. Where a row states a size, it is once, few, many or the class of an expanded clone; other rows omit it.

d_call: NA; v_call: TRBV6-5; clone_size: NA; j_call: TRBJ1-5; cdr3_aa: CASRSNGPQHF; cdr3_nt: TGTGCCAGCAGGTCCAATGGGCCCCAGCATTTT
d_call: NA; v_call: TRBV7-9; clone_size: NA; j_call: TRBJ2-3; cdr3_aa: CASSIHTDTQYF; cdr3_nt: TGTGCCAGCAGCATACACACAGATACGCAGTATTTT
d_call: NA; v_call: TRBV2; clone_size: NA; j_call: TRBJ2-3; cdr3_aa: CASSDADTQYF; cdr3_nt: TGTGCCAGCAGTGATGCAGATACGCAGTATTTT
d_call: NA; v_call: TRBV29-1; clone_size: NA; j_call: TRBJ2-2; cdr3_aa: CSVFSSAGELFF; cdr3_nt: TGCAGCGTTTTTTCATCGGCCGGGGAGCTGTTTTTT
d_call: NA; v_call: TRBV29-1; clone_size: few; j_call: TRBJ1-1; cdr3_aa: CSVEQDTEAFF; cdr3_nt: TGCAGCGTTGAGCAAGACACTGAAGCTTTCTTT
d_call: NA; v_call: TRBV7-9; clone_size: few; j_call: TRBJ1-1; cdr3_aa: CASSSLGGMNTEAFF; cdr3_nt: TGTGCCAGCAGCTCCCTAGGGGGGATGAACACTGAAGCTTTCTTT
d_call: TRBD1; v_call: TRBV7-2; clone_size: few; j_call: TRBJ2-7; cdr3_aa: CASSPFRGPHEQYF; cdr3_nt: TGTGCCAGCAGCCCCTTCAGGGGGCCCCACGAGCAGTACTTC
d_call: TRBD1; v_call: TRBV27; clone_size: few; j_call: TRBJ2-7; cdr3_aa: CASSAIGTASEQYF; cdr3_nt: TGTGCCAGCAGTGCCATCGGGACAGCCAGCGAGCAGTACTTC
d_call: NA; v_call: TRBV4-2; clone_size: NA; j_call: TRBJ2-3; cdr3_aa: CASSQVREDTQYF; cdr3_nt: TGTGCCAGCAGCCAGGTTAGGGAGGATACGCAGTATTTT
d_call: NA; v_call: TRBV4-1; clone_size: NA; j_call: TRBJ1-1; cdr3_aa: CASSQESLRGENTEAFF; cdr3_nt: TGCGCCAGCAGCCAAGAATCGCTCCGGGGCGAGAACACTGAAGCTTTCTTT
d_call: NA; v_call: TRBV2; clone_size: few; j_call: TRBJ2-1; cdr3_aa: CASSDLGGANEQFF; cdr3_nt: TGTGCCAGCAGTGATCTTGGGGGAGCTAATGAGCAGTTCTTC
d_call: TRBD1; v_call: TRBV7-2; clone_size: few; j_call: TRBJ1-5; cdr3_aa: CASSWDRGPNQPQHF; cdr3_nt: TGTGCCAGCAGCTGGGACAGGGGGCCCAATCAGCCCCAGCATTTT
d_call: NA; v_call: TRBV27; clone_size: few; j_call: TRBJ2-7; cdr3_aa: CASSPNWVYEQYF; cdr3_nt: TGTGCCAGCAGTCCAAATTGGGTCTACGAGCAGTACTTC
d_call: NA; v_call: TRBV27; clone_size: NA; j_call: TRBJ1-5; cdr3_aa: CASSLVGQPQHF; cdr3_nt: TGTGCCAGCAGTTTAGTGGGCCAGCCCCAGCATTTT
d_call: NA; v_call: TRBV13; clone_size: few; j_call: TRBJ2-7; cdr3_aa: CASSRGFSYEQYF; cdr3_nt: TGTGCCAGCAGCCGCGGGTTCTCCTACGAGCAGTACTTC
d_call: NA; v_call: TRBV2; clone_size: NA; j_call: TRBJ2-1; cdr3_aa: CASRAGGEYNEQFF; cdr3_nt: TGTGCCAGCAGGGCAGGGGGGGAATACAATGAGCAGTTCTTC
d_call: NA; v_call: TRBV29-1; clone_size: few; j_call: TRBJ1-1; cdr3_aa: CSVRGAVNTEAFF; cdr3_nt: TGCAGCGTCCGCGGGGCGGTGAACACTGAAGCTTTCTTT
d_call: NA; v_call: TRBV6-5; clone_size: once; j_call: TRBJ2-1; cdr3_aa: CASSYEGRDYNEQFF; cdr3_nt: TGTGCCAGCAGTTATGAAGGCAGGGACTACAATGAGCAGTTCTTC
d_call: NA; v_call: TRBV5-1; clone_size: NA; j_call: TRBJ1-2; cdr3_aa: CASRIDSPTNYGYTF; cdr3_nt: TGCGCCAGCAGAATTGACAGCCCGACTAACTATGGCTACACCTTC
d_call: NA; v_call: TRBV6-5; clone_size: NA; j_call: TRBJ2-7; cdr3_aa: CASSYRLAYEQYF; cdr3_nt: TGTGCCAGCAGTTACCGCCTAGCCTACGAGCAGTACTTC
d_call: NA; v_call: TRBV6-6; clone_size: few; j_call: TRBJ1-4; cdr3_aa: CASSYSRVWVEKLFF; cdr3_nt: TGTGCCAGCAGTTACTCGCGGGTGTGGGTTGAAAAACTGTTTTTT
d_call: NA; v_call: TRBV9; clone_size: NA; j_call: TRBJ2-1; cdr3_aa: CASNVGGSYNEQFF; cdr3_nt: TGTGCCAGCAACGTGGGGGGCTCCTACAATGAGCAGTTCTTC
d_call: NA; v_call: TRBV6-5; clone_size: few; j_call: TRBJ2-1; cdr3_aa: CATYRGNEQFF; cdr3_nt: TGTGCCACTTACCGAGGGAATGAGCAGTTCTTC
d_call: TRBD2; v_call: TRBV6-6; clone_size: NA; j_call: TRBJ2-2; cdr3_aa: CASSPSGGSGELFF; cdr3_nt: TGTGCCAGCAGCCCTAGCGGGGGGTCCGGGGAGCTGTTTTTT
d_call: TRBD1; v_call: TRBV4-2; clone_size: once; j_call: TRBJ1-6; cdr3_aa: CASSQDIDRGNSPLHF; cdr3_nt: TGTGCCAGCAGCCAAGACATCGACAGGGGAAATTCACCCCTCCACTTT
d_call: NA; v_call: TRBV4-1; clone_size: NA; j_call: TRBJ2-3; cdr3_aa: CASSRVVGASTDTQYF; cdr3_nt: TGCGCCAGCAGCAGGGTGGTGGGCGCTAGCACAGATACGCAGTATTTT
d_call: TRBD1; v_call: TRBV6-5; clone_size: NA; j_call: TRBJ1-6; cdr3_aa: CASREGQPYNSPLHF; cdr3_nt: TGTGCCAGCCGCGAGGGACAGCCTTATAATTCACCCCTCCACTTT
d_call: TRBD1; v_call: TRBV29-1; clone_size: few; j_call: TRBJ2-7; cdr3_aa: CSVLDRVSYEQYF; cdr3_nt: TGCAGCGTCCTGGACAGGGTGAGCTACGAGCAGTACTTC
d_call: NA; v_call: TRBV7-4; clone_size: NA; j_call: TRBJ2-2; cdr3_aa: CASSPNDGGANTGELFF; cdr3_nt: TGTGCCAGCAGCCCCAATGATGGGGGCGCGAACACCGGGGAGCTGTTTTTT
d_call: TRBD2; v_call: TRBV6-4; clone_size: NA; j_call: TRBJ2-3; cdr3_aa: CASSERAGSTDTQYF; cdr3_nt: TGTGCCAGCAGTGAGAGAGCGGGGAGCACAGATACGCAGTATTTT
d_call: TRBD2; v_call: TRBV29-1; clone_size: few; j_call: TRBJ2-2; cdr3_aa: CSAGGTSKETGELFF; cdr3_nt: TGCAGCGCGGGAGGGACTAGTAAGGAAACCGGGGAGCTGTTTTTT
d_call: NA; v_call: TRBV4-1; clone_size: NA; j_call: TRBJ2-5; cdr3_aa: CASSQDVTVQETQYF; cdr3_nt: TGCGCCAGCAGCCAAGATGTGACGGTTCAAGAGACCCAGTACTTC
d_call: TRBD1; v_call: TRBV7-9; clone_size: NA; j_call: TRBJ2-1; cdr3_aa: CASSLVTGALNEQFF; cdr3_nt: TGTGCCAGCAGCTTAGTGACAGGGGCGCTCAATGAGCAGTTCTTC
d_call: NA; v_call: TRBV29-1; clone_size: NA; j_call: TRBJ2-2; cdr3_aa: CSVDRTGELFF; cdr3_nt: TGCAGCGTTGATCGCACCGGGGAGCTGTTTTTT
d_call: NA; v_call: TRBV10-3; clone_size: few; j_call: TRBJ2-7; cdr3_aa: CAISESTESDEQYF; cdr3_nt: TGTGCCATCAGTGAGTCGACTGAGTCGGACGAGCAGTACTTC
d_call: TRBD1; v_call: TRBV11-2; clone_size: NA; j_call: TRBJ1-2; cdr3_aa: CASSPDRDDGYTF; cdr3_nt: TGTGCCAGCAGCCCGGACAGGGATGATGGCTACACCTTC
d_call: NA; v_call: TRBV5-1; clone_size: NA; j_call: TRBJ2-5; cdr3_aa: CASSGDRSQETQYF; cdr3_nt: TGCGCCAGCAGCGGCGACAGGAGCCAAGAGACCCAGTACTTC
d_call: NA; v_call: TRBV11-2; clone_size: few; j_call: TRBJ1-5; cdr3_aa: CASSFSPVGNQPQHF; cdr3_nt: TGTGCCAGCAGCTTCTCCCCAGTAGGCAATCAGCCCCAGCATTTT
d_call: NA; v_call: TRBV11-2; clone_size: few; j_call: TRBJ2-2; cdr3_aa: CASSLARGRVTGELFF; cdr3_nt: TGTGCCAGCAGCTTAGCCAGGGGTCGGGTCACCGGGGAGCTGTTTTTT
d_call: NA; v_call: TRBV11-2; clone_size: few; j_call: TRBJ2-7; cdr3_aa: CASSLDFGYSYEQYF; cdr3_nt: TGTGCCAGCAGCTTAGATTTCGGGTACTCCTACGAGCAGTACTTC
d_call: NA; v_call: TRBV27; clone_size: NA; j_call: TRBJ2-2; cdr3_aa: CASSSSEATGELFF; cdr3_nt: TGTGCCAGCAGTTCATCCGAAGCAACCGGGGAGCTGTTTTTT
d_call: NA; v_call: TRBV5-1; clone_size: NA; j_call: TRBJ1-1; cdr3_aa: CASSPGDTEAFF; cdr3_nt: TGCGCCAGCAGCCCCGGGGACACTGAAGCTTTCTTT
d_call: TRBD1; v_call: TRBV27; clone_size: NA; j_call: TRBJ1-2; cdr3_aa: CASSFTGGGYTF; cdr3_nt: TGTGCCAGCAGTTTTACAGGGGGCGGCTACACCTTC
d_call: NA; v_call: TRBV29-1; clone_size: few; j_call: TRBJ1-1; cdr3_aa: CSANEIFQGGTEAFF; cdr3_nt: TGCAGCGCGAATGAGATATTCCAGGGAGGCACTGAAGCTTTCTTT
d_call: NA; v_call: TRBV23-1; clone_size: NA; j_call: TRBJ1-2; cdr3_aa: CASGGRGQYGYTF; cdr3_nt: TGCGCCAGCGGGGGCAGGGGACAATATGGCTACACCTTC
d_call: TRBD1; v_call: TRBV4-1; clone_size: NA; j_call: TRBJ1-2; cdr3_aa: CASSQEPGQLVYGYTF; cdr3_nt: TGCGCCAGCAGCCAGGAACCGGGACAGTTAGTCTATGGCTACACCTTC
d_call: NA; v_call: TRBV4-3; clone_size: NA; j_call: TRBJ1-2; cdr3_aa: CASSLTPGGENYGYTF; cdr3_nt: TGCGCCAGCAGCCTAACCCCGGGAGGAGAAAACTATGGCTACACCTTC
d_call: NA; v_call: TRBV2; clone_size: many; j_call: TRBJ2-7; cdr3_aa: CASSDVLASYEQYF; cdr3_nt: TGTGCCAGCAGTGACGTCCTGGCCTCCTACGAGCAGTACTTC